This TCR beta chain was retrieved from a study of human T cells and chemical hapten exposure. Study summary: Patch tests containing 0.01% DPC, applied to the upper back, were read at 6 days.

The time point: patch test 3, about 24 weeks after DPC sensitization. Documented treatment: therapeutic diphenylcyclopropenone sensitization with weekly scalp DPC. The study drew its donors from alopecia patients who were 18 to 70 years old and suitable for DPC. TCRdb processed the RACE reads anew with MiXCR; each CDR3 protein has one entry. Among about 90,000 distinct CDR3 sequences listed, roughly a tenth were seen once. CDR3 size: 10 residues. The germline CDR1 and CDR2 sequences are SQVTM and ANQGSEA. Trimming took 4 bases from V and 7 from J, leaving 7 bases between them. This clonotype came up many times. No antigen is known for it. The study's findings and limits: Patch test score tracked positively with PT1 expanded TCR counts.

The receptor was isolated from a woman in her twenties or thirties with alopecia areata. Some clones in this sample may be carry-over from other donors' samples. This material consisted of whole blood, taken in connection with sensitization to the hapten diphenylcyclopropenone (DPC). The chain is built from TRBV29-1 and TRBJ1-1, with D possibly TRBD1 on 5 matching bases. CDR3 region: CSVVTVEAFF. In DNA form, the CDR3 reads TGCAGCGTTGTGACAGTTGAAGCTTTCTTT.